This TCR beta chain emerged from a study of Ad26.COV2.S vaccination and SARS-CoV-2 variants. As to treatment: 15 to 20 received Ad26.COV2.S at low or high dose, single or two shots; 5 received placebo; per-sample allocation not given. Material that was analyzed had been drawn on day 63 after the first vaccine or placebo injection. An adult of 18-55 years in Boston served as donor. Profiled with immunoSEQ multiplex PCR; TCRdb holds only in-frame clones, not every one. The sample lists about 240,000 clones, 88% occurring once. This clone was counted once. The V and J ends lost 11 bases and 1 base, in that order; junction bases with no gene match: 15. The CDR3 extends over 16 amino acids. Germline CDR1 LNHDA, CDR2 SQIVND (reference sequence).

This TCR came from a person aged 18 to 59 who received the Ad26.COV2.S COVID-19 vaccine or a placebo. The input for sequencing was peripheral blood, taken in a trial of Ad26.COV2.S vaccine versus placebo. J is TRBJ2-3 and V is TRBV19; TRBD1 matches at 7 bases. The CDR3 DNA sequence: TGTGCCGAATGTGAGGGGGCAGGGATTCGCACAGATACGCAGTATTTT. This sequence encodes CAECEGAGIRTDTQYF.